The 2 T cell receptor beta chains given below trace back to one sample, sequenced in a study of early T cells in non-severe SARS-CoV-2 infection. TCRdb processed the 5' RACE reads anew with MiXCR; each CDR3 protein has one entry. The top ten clones hold 3.5% to 4% of a sample with 120,000 or so distinct CDR3 sequences, about 12% of them seen once. The sequencing used whole blood, collected at baseline. The receptors originated from an adult who was a healthcare worker with PCR-confirmed SARS-CoV-2 infection or an uninfected control (not recorded which).

This clonotype has only a few counts. The chain carries TRBV11-2 and TRBJ2-4; 11 positions agree with TRBD2. Germline V gene lookup returns CDR1 SGHAT and CDR2 FQNNGV. J gave up 4 bases and V 3 bases, and 14 bases lay outside the gene matches. This CDR3 has 19 amino acids. The CDR3 is CASSFRRGASGGPKNIQYF. The CDR3, as DNA: TGTGCCAGCAGCTTCCGACGGGGCGCTAGCGGGGGGCCGAAAAACATTCAGTACTTC.

The chain joins TRBV10-3 to TRBJ2-7; D is perhaps TRBD1 (5 bases). This CDR3 has 15 residues. With 5 bases removed from V and 0 bases from J, the gap between germline ends came to 14 bases. Germline V lookup: CDR1 ENHRY, CDR2 SYGVKD. DNA for the CDR3: TGTGCCATCAGTTACGACAGTCTCCCCTCCTACGAGCAGTACTTC. Translated: CAISYDSLPSYEQYF.